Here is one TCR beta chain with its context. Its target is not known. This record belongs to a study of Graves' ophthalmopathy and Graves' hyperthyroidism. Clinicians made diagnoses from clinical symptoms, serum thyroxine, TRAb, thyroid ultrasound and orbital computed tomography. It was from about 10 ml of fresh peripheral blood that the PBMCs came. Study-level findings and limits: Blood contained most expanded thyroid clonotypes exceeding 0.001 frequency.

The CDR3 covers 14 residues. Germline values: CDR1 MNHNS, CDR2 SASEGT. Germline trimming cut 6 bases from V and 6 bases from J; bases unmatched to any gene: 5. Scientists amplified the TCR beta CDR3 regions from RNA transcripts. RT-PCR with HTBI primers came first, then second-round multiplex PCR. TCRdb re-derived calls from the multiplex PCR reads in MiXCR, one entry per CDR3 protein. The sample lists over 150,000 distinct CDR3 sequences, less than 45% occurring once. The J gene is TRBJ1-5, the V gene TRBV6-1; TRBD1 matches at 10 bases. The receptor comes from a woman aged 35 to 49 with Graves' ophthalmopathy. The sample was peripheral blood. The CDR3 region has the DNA TGTGCCAGCAGGTCCGGGACAGGGGCTCAGCCCCAGCATTTT. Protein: CASRSGTGAQPQHF.